This entry lists 6 T cell receptor beta chains sequenced from one sample in a study of OX40 agonist ivuxolimab in advanced cancers. Produced via immunoSEQ multiplex PCR; TCRdb's table is partial and in-frame only. The sample contains 15,000 to 20,000 clones, 92% of which appear only once. The sample in question was CD4+ or CD8+ T cells sorted from blood, obtained in a trial of the OX40 agonist ivuxolimab. The receptors were gathered from an adult with an advanced solid tumor such as melanoma, head and neck, liver or kidney cancer.

The chain couples TRBV11-3 to TRBJ1-1, with a weak D call TRBD1 (5 bases). Trimming took 3 bases from V and 4 from J, leaving 15 bases between them. Per the germline V gene, CDR1 is SGHNT and CDR2 is YENEEA. The CDR3 covers 15 residues. The CDR3 DNA reads TGTGCCAGCAGCTTGGCTTCGGGGGGTCGCACTGAAGCTTTCTTT. Its protein is CASSLASGGRTEAFF.

This clone was seen more than once but under ten times. This chain connects TRBV6-5 to TRBJ1-2; D is possibly TRBD1 (5 bases). Germline CDR1 MNHEY, CDR2 SVGAGI. V dropped 0 bases and J dropped 6 bases, with 8 bases sitting between them. The CDR3 loop spans 13 amino acids. The DNA for the CDR3 is TGTGCCAGCAGTTACTCACGGGGCGATGGCTACACCTTC. Translation gives CASSYSRGDGYTF.

This chain links TRBV4-3 with TRBJ2-4; no definite D call. Trimming took 0 bases from V and 12 from J, leaving 15 bases between them. Germline V lookup: CDR1 LGHNA, CDR2 YSLEER. The CDR3 is made up of 14 amino acids. The CDR3 spells CASSQDNAPLHQYF. CDR3 in DNA: TGCGCCAGCAGCCAAGATAATGCCCCATTGCATCAGTACTTC.

V is TRBV6-5 and J is TRBJ1-1; unclear D gene. There are 15 residues in the CDR3. V was clipped by 0 bases and J by 4 bases, with 12 bases between them. Germline lookup yields CDR1 MNHEY and CDR2 SVGAGI. CDR3: CASSYSRHWGTEAFF. The CDR3 DNA is TGTGCCAGCAGTTACTCCAGGCACTGGGGCACTGAAGCTTTCTTT.

The J gene is TRBJ2-3, the V gene TRBV6-5; weak D call: TRBD2 (5 bases). The ends were cut back, 0 bases at V and 0 bases at J, with 10 bases in the middle. The CDR3 length is 16 residues. CDR1 is MNHEY, CDR2 SVGAGI, per germline. CDR3 amino acids: CASSYSKGGSTDTQYF. The DNA for the CDR3 is TGTGCCAGCAGTTACTCGAAAGGCGGGAGCACAGATACGCAGTATTTT.

V and J are TRBV14 and TRBJ2-7, with D perhaps given as TRBD1 or TRBD2 (5 bases each). Trimming took 1 base from V and 0 from J, leaving 16 bases between them. Germline CDR1 reads SGHDN; CDR2 reads FVKESK. The CDR3 runs to 17 residues. CDR3 sequence: CASSQVLRGTGSYEQYF. In DNA form, the CDR3 reads TGTGCCAGCAGCCAAGTCCTCCGGGGCACAGGCTCCTACGAGCAGTACTTC.